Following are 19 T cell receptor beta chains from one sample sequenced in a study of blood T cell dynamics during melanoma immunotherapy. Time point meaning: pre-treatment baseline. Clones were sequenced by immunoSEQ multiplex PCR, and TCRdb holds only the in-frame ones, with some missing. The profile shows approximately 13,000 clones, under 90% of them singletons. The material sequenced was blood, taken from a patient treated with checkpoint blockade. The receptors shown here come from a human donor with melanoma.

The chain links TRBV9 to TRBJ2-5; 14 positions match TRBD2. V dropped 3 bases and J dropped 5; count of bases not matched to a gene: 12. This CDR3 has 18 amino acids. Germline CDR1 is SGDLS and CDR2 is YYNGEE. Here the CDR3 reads CASSGSTGTSGRIETQYF. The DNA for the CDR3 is TGTGCCAGCAGCGGCTCTACCGGGACTAGCGGGAGAATCGAGACCCAGTACTTC.

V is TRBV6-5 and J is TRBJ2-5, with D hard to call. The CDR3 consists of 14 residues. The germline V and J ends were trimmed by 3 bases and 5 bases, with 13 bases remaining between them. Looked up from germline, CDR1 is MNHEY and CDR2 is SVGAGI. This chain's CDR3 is CASSYNGPRETQYF. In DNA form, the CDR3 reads TGTGCCAGCAGTTATAATGGGCCTAGGGAGACCCAGTACTTC.

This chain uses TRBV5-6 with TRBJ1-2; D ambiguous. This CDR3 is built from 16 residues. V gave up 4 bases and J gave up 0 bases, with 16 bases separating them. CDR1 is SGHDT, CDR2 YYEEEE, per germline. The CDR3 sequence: CASSGTGGRPNYGYTF. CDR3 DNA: TGTGCCAGCAGCGGCACTGGAGGGAGGCCTAACTATGGCTACACCTTC.

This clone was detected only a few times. DNA for the CDR3: TGTGCCAGCAGCTTAGCATCGGGGGGTGAAGCTTTCTTT. Protein product: CASSLASGGEAFF. The J gene is TRBJ1-1, the V gene TRBV7-2, with D possibly matching TRBD1 (5 bases). This CDR3 is 13 amino acids long. Looked up from germline, CDR1 is SGHTA and CDR2 is FQGNSA. Between the trimmed V and J ends, which lost 0 bases and 7 bases, there was a span of 9 bases.

The CDR3 DNA sequence: TGTGCCAGCAGCCTGGAACAGGGCAGGGGGGGCTACACCTTC. It encodes CASSLEQGRGGYTF. The gene calls are TRBV5-5 and TRBJ1-2; TRBD1 matches at 7 bases. In germline, CDR1 is SGHKS, CDR2 YYEKEE (reference sequence). After removal of 4 bases from V and 8 bases from J, the junction contained 11 bases not matched to a gene. The CDR3 length is 14 residues.

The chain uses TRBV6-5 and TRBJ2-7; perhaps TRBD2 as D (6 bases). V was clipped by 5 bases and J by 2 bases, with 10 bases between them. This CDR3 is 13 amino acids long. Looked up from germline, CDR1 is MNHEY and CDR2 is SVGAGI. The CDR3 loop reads CASSQTSPYEQYF. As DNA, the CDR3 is TGTGCCAGCAGTCAAACTAGCCCCTACGAGCAGTACTTC.

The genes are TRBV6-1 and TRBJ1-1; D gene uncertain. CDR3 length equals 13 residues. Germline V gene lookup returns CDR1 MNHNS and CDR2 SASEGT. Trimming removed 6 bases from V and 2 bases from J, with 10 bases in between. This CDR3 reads CASRIETNTEAFF. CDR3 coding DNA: TGTGCCAGCAGAATAGAGACAAACACTGAAGCTTTCTTT.

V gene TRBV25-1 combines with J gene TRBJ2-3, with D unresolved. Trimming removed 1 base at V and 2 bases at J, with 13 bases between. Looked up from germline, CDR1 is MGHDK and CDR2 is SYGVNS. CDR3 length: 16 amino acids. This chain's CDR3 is CASSESYYTATDTQYF. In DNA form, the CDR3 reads TGTGCCAGCAGTGAATCATACTATACAGCCACAGATACGCAGTATTTT.

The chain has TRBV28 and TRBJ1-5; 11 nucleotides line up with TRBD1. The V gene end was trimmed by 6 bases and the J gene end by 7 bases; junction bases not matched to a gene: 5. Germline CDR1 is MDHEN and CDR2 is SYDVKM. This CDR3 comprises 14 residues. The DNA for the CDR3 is TGTGCCAGCAGACCGGGACAGGGGGGACAGCCCCAGCATTTT. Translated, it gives CASRPGQGGQPQHF.

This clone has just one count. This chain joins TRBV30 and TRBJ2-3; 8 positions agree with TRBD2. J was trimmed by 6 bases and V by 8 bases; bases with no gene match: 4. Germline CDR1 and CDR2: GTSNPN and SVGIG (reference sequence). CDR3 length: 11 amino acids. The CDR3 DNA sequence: TGTGCCCGGGAGGGCCACGATACGCAGTATTTT. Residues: CAREGHDTQYF. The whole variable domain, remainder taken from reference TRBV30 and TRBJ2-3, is SQTIHQWPATLVQPVGSPLSLECTVEGTSNPNLYWYRQAAGRGLQLLFYSVGIGQISSEVPQNLSASRPQDRQFILSSKKLLLSDSGFYLCAREGHDTQYFGPGTRLTVL.

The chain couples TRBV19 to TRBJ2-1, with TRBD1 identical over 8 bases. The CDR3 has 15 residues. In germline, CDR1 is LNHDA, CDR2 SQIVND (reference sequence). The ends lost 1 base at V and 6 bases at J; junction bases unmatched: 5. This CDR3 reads CASSIVAGGINEQFF. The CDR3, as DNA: TGTGCCAGTAGTATAGTGGCAGGGGGCATCAATGAGCAGTTCTTC.

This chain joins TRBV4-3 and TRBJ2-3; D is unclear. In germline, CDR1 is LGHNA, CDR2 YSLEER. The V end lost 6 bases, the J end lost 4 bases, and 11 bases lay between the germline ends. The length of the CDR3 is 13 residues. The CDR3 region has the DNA TGCGCCAGCAGTCCGGGTCTCGCAGATACGCAGTATTTT. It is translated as CASSPGLADTQYF.

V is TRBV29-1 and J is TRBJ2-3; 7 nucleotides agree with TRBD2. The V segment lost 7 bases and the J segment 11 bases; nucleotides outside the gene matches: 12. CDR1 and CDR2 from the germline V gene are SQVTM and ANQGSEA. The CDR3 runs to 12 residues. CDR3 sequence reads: CSGRTAGVVQYF. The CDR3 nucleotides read TGCAGCGGGAGAACGGCGGGAGTGGTGCAGTATTTT.

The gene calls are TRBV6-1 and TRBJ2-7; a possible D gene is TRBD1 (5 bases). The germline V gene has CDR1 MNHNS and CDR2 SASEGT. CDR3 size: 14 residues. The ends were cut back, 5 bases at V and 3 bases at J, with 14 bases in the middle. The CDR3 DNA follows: TGTGCCAGCAGTCGTCCACTCAGGGACTACGAGCAGTACTTC. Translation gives CASSRPLRDYEQYF.

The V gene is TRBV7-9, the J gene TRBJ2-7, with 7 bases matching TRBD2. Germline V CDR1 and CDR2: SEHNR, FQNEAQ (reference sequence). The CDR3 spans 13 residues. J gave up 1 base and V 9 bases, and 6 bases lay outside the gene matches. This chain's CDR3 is CASNLGGSYEQYF. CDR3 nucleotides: TGTGCCAGTAACCTGGGAGGGTCCTACGAGCAGTACTTC.

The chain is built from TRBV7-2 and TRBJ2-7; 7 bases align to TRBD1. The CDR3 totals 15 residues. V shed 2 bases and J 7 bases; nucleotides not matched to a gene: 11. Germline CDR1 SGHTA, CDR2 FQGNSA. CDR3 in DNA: TGTGCCAGCAGCTTAAAAATGGGACAGTCTGGGGAGCAGTACTTC. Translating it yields CASSLKMGQSGEQYF.

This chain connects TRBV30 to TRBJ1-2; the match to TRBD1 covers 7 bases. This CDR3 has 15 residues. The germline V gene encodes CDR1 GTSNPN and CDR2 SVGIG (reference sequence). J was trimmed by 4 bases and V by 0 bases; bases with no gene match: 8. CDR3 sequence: CAWSVGAGGVYGYTF. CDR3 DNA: TGTGCCTGGAGTGTAGGCGCAGGGGGAGTCTATGGCTACACCTTC.

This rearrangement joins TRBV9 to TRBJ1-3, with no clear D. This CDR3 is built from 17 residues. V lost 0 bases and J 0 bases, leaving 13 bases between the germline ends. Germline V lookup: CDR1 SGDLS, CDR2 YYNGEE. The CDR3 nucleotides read TGTGCCAGCAGCGTAGGGTGGGCAGCGAGCTCTGGAAACACCATATATTTT. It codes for CASSVGWAASSGNTIYF. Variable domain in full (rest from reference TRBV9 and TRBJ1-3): DSGVTQTPKHLITATGQRVTLRCSPRSGDLSVYWYQQSLDQGLQFLIQYYNGEERAKGNILERFSAQQFPDLHSELNLSSLELGDSALYFCASSVGWAASSGNTIYFGEGSWLTVV.

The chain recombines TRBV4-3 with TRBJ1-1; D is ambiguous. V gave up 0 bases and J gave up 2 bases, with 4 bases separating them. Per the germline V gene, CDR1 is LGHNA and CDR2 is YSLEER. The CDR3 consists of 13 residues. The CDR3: CASSQDRNTEAFF. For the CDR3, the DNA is TGCGCCAGCAGCCAAGATCGAAACACTGAAGCTTTCTTT.